A selection of T cell receptor beta chains follows, all from one sample in a study of beta chain features in type 1 diabetes. Sequenced by immunoSEQ multiplex PCR; TCRdb stores in-frame clones only, minus some. The data hold 95,000 to 150,000 clones, with about a sixth observed a single time. The sequenced sample was central memory CD4+ T cells from blood. These receptors were collected from a man under 40 with type 1 diabetes. Both conserved end residues are part of each CDR3. A D gene is named only where the DNA matches it firmly. Clone size, where shown, is once, few, many, or a class for clones that have expanded.

size,D,J,V,CDR3,DNA
-,-,TRBJ2-5,TRBV11-2,CASMEYETQYF,TGTGCCAGCATGGAGTATGAGACCCAGTACTTC
many,-,TRBJ2-4,TRBV6-1,CASSADSYIQYF,TGTGCCAGCAGTGCAGACTCGTACATTCAGTACTTC
-,-,TRBJ2-6,TRBV7-2,CASSQAQGIPGANVLTF,TGTGCCAGCAGCCAAGCCCAGGGAATCCCTGGGGCCAACGTCCTGACTTTC
-,-,TRBJ2-7,TRBV29-1,CSVVDGGSDEQYF,TGCAGCGTTGTCGACGGCGGATCCGACGAGCAGTACTTC
-,TRBD2,TRBJ2-1,TRBV7-9,CASSSGLGREFF,TGTGCCAGCAGCTCAGGACTAGGCCGCGAGTTCTTC
few,-,TRBJ2-5,TRBV11-2,CASSLVETQYF,TGTGCCAGCAGCTTGGTAGAGACCCAGTACTTC
-,-,TRBJ2-2,TRBV5-1,CASSLGHSRSKTGELFF,TGCGCCAGCAGTTTGGGGCATTCAAGGTCGAAGACCGGGGAGCTGTTTTTT
few,-,TRBJ1-2,TRBV28,CASSVQGVYGYTF,TGTGCCAGCAGTGTACAGGGTGTCTATGGCTACACCTTC
-,TRBD1,TRBJ2-7,TRBV5-1,CASSSAGTDTYEQYF,TGCGCCAGCAGCTCCGCCGGGACAGATACCTACGAGCAGTACTTC
few,TRBD2,TRBJ2-1,TRBV5-1,CASSAAGSMNEQFF,TGCGCCAGCAGCGCAGCGGGGAGTATGAATGAGCAGTTCTTC
-,-,TRBJ2-5,TRBV6-6,CASSNEDGRKGGTQYF,TGTGCCAGCAGTAATGAGGACGGCAGGAAGGGTGGGACCCAGTACTTC
few,-,TRBJ1-6,TRBV27,CASSLRDPRQANNSPLHF,TGTGCCAGCAGTTTACGGGACCCGCGACAGGCAAATAATTCACCCCTCCACTTT
-,-,TRBJ2-5,TRBV5-1,CASSLVAGWEETQYF,TGCGCCAGCAGCTTGGTGGCGGGATGGGAAGAGACCCAGTACTTC
-,TRBD2,TRBJ2-1,TRBV9,CASSVGTSGNEQFF,TGTGCCAGCAGCGTTGGGACTAGCGGCAATGAGCAGTTCTTC
few,-,TRBJ2-1,TRBV7-3,CASGTGDYNEQFF,TGTGCCTCCGGGACGGGCGATTACAATGAGCAGTTCTTC
many,-,TRBJ2-3,TRBV4-1,CASSLTILYTDTQYF,TGCGCCAGCAGCCTAACTATACTCTACACAGATACGCAGTATTTT
-,TRBD1,TRBJ1-6,TRBV7-2,CASSFNRGGSPLHF,TGTGCCAGCAGCTTTAACAGGGGCGGTTCACCCCTCCACTTT
-,-,TRBJ1-1,TRBV5-6,CASSFGGNTEAFF,TGTGCCAGCAGCTTCGGGGGGAACACTGAAGCTTTCTTT
-,TRBD2,TRBJ2-5,TRBV7-8,CASSARDYLQETQYF,TGTGCCAGCAGCGCGCGGGACTACCTACAAGAGACCCAGTACTTC
few,-,TRBJ2-3,TRBV9,CASSVAFTDTQYF,TGTGCCAGCAGCGTAGCATTCACAGATACGCAGTATTTT
few,TRBD1,TRBJ1-2,TRBV7-3,CASSPGTGTGYGYTF,TGTGCCAGCAGCCCGGGGACAGGGACTGGCTATGGCTACACCTTC
-,TRBD1,TRBJ2-1,TRBV18,CASSPRQGADNEQFF,TGTGCCAGCTCACCACGACAGGGGGCGGACAATGAGCAGTTCTTC
few,-,TRBJ2-7,TRBV5-1,CASSLRDEDEQYF,TGCGCCAGCAGCCTCCGGGACGAAGACGAGCAGTACTTC
-,-,TRBJ1-5,TRBV27,CASSLLSNQPQHF,TGTGCCAGCAGTTTACTTAGCAATCAGCCCCAGCATTTT
-,-,TRBJ1-4,TRBV29-1,CSVLDQGSEKLFF,TGCAGCGTACTGGATCAGGGTAGTGAAAAACTGTTTTTT
few,-,TRBJ2-7,TRBV7-9,CASSRGQTVSYEQYF,TGTGCCAGCAGCCGTGGACAGACTGTCTCCTACGAGCAGTACTTC
-,-,TRBJ1-4,TRBV5-1,CASSLEGLRNEKLFF,TGCGCCAGCAGCTTGGAGGGGCTACGGAATGAAAAACTGTTTTTT
-,-,TRBJ2-1,TRBV7-8,CASSLDYLNEQFF,TGTGCCAGCAGCTTGGACTATTTGAATGAGCAGTTCTTC
many,-,TRBJ2-2,TRBV9,CASLSRENTGELFF,TGTGCCAGCCTCTCCAGGGAGAACACCGGGGAGCTGTTTTTT
few,-,TRBJ1-5,TRBV7-9,CASSLTSEPQHF,TGTGCCAGCAGCTTAACTTCGGAGCCCCAGCATTTT
-,-,TRBJ1-1,TRBV19,CASTRTDMNTEAFF,TGTGCCAGTACGCGGACAGACATGAACACTGAAGCTTTCTTT